This T cell receptor (beta chain) was sequenced in a study of cytomegalovirus exposure and HLA in healthy donors. Across the whole study: Within an early data release were about 80 million unique TCRs drawn from HLA-typed donors. The Caucasian-associated ancestry cluster contained about four fifths of the roughly 400 genotyped donors. General study findings and limits: When the data were analyzed later, several of the most significant clusters appeared to be linked to common viral pathogens. Three of the chains that were CMV-associated were confirmed in vitro to be specific for CMV antigens.

The CDR3 is made up of 14 amino acids. Trimming pared 2 bases from V and 4 bases from J, leaving 11 bases between. Germline V gives CDR1 SNHLY, CDR2 FYNNEI. Points on this clone: Its antigen is not known.

Use of 60 Vbeta and 13 Jbeta primers characterized the PCR. Sequencing was performed with immunoSEQ multiplex PCR; in TCRdb, only in-frame clones are kept and a portion is missing. The table lists 140,000 to 150,000 clones, roughly 9.7% of them singletons. The TCR sequence derives from a man between 50 and 59 years old in good health and CMV-seronegative. This chain joins TRBV2 and TRBJ1-2, with a weak D call TRBD1 (5 bases). Sequencing input: PBMCs. Here the CDR3 DNA reads TGTGCCAGCAGTGAAATGGGGCGGAGCTATGGCTACACCTTC. Translating gives CASSEMGRSYGYTF.